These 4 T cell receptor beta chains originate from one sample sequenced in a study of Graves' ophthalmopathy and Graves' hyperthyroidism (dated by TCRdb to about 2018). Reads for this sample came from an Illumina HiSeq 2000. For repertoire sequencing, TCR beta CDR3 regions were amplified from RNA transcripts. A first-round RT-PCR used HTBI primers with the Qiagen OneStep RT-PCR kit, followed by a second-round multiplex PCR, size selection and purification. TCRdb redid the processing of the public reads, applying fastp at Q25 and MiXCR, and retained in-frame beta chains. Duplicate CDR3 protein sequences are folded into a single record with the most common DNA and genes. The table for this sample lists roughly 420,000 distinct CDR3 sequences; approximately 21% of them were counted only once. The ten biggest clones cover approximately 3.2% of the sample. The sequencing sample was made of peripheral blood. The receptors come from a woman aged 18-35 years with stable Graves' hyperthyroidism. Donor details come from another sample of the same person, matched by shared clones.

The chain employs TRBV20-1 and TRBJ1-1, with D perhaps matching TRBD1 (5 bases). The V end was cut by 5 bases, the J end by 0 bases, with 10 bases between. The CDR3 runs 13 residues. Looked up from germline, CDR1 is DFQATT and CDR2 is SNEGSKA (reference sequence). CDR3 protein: CSADLQVNTEAFF. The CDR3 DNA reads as TGCAGTGCTGATCTACAGGTGAACACTGAAGCTTTCTTT.

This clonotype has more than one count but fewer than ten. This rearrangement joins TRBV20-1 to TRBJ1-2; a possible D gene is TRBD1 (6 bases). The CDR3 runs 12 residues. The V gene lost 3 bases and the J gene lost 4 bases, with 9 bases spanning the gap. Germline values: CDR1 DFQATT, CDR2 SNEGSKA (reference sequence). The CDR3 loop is CSARGGLYGYTF. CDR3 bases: TGCAGTGCTAGGGGGGGGCTCTATGGCTACACCTTC.

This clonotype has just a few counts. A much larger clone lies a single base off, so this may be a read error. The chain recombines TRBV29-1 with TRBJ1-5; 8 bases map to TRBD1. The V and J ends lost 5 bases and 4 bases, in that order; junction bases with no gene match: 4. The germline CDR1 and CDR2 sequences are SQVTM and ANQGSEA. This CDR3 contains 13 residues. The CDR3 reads CSVRTGRNQPQHF. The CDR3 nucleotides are TGCAGCGTTCGGACAGGGCGAAATCAGCCCCAGCATTTT.

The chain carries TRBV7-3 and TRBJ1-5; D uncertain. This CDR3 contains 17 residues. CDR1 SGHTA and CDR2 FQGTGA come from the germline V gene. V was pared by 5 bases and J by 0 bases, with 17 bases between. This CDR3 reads CASSIPMQFPSNQPQHF. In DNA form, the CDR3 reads TGTGCCAGCAGCATACCTATGCAGTTCCCTAGCAATCAGCCCCAGCATTTT.